Each of the 2 T cell receptor beta chains below was sequenced from the same sample in a study of blood T cells in healthy people across ages. The authors ran a second PCR of about 7 to 11 cycles using a sample-barcoded 5' primer and a J-beta primer mix. MiXCR, run by TCRdb on the 5' RACE reads, gives a single entry per CDR3 protein. The profile shows some 850,000 distinct CDR3 sequences, about a quarter of them singletons. This sample also belongs to another study, concerning T cells of mothers and their children.

The sequenced material came from blood. These receptors came from a boy aged 10-17 years in good health.

The CDR3 sequence is CASSQDSNGGTQYF. CDR3 DNA sequence: TGCGCCAGCAGCCAAGACTCCAATGGGGGGACCCAGTACTTC. The rearrangement links TRBV4-1 to TRBJ2-5; D possibly uses TRBD1 or TRBD2 (5 bases each). Between the trimmed V and J ends, which lost 0 bases and 7 bases, there was a span of 12 bases. The CDR3 has 14 amino acids. Per the germline V gene, CDR1 is MGHRA and CDR2 is YSYEKL.

This chain joins TRBV5-1 and TRBJ2-3; possibly TRBD1 or TRBD2 for D (6 bases each). CDR3 length: 15 residues. Per germline, CDR1 SGHRS and CDR2 YFSETQ. V dropped 2 bases and J dropped 4 bases, with 14 bases sitting between them. This CDR3 reads CASSFEGGRADTQYF. The CDR3 coding sequence is TGCGCCAGCAGCTTTGAGGGGGGACGGGCAGATACGCAGTATTTT.